This T cell receptor beta chain was sequenced for a study of shared clonotypes between healthy human individuals. Profiled with immunoSEQ multiplex PCR; TCRdb holds only in-frame clones, not every one. Among 2,500,000 or so clones, approximately 93% were seen once, and the ten largest hold about 0.34%. Between the trimmed V and J ends, which lost 4 bases and 9 bases, there was a span of 15 bases. Germline V lookup: CDR1 SGDLS, CDR2 YYNGEE. The CDR3 consists of 13 residues. Sequencing was performed on naive CD4+ T cells from PBMCs. Stated subset: CD45RA+ positively selected. The V gene is TRBV9, the J gene TRBJ2-3, with D maybe TRBD2 (5 bases). The TCR originated in a man aged 18 to 29 in good health. Some clones in this sample may be carry-over from other donors' samples. CDR3 region: CASSTNRGRTQYF. In DNA, the CDR3 is TGTGCCAGCAGCACCAATCGGGGTCGAACGCAGTATTTT.